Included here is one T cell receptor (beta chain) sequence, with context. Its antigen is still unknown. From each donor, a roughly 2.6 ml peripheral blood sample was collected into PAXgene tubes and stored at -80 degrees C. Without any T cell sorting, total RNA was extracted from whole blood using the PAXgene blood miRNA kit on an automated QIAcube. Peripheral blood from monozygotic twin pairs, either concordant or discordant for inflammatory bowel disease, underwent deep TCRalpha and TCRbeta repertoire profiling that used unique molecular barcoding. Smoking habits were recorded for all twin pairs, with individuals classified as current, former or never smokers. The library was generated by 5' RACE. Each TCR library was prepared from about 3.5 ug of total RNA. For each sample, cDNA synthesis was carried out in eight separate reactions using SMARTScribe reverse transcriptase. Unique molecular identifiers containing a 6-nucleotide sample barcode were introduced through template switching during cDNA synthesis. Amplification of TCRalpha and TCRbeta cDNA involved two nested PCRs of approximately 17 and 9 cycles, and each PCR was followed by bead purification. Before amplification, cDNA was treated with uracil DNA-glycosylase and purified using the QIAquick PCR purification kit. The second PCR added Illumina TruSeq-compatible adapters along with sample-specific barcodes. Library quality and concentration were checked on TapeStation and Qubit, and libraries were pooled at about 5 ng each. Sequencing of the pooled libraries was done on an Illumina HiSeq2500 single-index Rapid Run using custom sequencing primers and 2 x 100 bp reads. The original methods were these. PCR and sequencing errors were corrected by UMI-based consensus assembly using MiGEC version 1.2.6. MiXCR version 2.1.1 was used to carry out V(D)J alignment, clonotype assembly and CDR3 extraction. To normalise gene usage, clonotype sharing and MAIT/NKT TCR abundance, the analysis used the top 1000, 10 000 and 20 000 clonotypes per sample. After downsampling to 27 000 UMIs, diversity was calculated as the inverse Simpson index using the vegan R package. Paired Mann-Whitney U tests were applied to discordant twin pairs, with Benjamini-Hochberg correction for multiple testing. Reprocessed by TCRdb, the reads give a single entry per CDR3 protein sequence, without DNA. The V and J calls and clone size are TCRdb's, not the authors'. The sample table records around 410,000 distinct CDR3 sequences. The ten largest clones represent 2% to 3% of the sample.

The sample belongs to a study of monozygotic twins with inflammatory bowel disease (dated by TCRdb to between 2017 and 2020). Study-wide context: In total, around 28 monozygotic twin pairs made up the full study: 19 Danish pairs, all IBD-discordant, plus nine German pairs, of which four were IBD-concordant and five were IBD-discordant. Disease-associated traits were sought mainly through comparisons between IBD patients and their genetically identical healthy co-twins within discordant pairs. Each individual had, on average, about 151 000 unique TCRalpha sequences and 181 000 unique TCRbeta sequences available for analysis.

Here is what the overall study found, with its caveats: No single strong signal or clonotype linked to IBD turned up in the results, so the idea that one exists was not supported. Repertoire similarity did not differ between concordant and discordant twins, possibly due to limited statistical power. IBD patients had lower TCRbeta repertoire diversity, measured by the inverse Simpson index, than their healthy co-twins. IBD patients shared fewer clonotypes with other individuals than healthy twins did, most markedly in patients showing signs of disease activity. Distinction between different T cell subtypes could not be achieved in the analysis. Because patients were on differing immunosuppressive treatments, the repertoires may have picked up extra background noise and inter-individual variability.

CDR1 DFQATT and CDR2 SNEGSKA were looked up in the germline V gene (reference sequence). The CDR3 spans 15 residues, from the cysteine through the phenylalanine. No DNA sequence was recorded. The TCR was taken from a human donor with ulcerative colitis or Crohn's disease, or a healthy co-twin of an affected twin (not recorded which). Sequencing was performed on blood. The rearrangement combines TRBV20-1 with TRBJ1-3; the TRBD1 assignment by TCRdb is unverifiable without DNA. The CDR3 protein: CSALPIDRVVSTIYF.